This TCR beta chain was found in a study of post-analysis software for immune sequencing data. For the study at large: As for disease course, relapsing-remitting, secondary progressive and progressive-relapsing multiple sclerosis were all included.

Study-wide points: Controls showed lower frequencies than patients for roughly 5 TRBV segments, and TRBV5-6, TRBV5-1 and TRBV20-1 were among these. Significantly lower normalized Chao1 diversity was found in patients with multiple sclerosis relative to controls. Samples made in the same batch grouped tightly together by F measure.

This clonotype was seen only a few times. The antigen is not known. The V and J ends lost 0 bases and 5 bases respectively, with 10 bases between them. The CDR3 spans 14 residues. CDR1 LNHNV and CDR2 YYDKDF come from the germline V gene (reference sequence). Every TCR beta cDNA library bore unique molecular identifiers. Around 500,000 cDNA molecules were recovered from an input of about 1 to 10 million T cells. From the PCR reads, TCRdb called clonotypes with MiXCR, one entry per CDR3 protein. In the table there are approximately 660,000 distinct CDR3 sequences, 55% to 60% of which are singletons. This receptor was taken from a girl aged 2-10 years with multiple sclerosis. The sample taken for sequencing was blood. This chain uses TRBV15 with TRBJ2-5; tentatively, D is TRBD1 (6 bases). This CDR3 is CATSRDGGRETQYF. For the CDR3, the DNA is TGTGCCACCAGCAGAGATGGGGGCCGTGAGACCCAGTACTTC.